One sample yielded the 8 T cell receptor beta chains listed below, sequenced in a study of blood T cell repertoires in COVID-19. TCRdb's copy holds only in-frame clones and misses some; the assay was immunoSEQ multiplex PCR. Of 150,000 or so clones detected, roughly 86% appear once; the ten largest clones hold more than 1.5%. Sequenced input: peripheral blood. These receptors all stem from a woman aged 50 to 60 with acute or convalescent COVID-19.

This sequence joins TRBV18 and TRBJ1-2; maybe TRBD1 (6 bases). The CDR3 extends over 15 amino acids. From germline, CDR1 is KGHSH and CDR2 LQKENI. Trimming removed 6 bases from V and 1 base from J, with 15 bases in between. The CDR3 bases are TGTGCCAGCTCGACGATCCGGGACATTAACTATGGCTACACCTTC. Its protein is CASSTIRDINYGYTF. The full variable domain, with the rest looked up from reference TRBV18 and TRBJ1-2, is NAGVMQNPRHLVRRRGQEARLRCSPMKGHSHVYWYRQLPEEGLKFMVYLQKENIIDESGMPKERFSAEFPKEGPSILRIQQVVRGDSAAYFCASSTIRDINYGYTFGSGTRLTVV.

The chain has TRBV6-2 or TRBV6-3 and TRBJ1-1; TRBD1 matches 8 bases. Germline lookup yields CDR1 MNHEY and CDR2 SVGEGT. The J segment lost 1 base and the V segment lost 2 bases, leaving 15 bases of the junction unmatched. The length of the CDR3 is 19 residues. The CDR3 nucleotides read TGTGCCAGCAGTTACGGAACAGGGGGGAGGTTGGGAACGAACACTGAAGCTTTCTTT. Protein: CASSYGTGGRLGTNTEAFF.

The chain couples TRBV6-2 or TRBV6-3 to TRBJ2-7; weak D call: TRBD2 (6 bases). CDR1 is MNHEY, CDR2 SVGEGT, per germline. The CDR3 contains 14 residues. V shed 5 bases and J shed 1 base, with 12 bases lying between them. DNA for the CDR3: TGTGCCAGCAGTCAGGGACTGATATCCTACGAGCAGTACTTC. Protein: CASSQGLISYEQYF.

In this sample, this clone turned up a few times. V is TRBV7-9 and J is TRBJ1-2; D is possibly TRBD1 (5 bases). The V end was cut by 6 bases, the J end by 3 bases, with 14 bases between. The germline gives CDR1 SEHNR, CDR2 FQNEAQ (reference sequence). The CDR3 is made up of 14 amino acids. The CDR3 reads CASRITGGDYGYTF. As DNA, the CDR3 is TGTGCCAGCAGAATAACCGGGGGGGACTATGGCTACACCTTC.

This clone is termed medium-sized (0.01 to 0.1%). The rearrangement links TRBV10-3 to TRBJ2-5, with D perhaps TRBD2 (5 bases). Germline CDR1 reads ENHRY; CDR2 reads SYGVKD. The CDR3 contains 14 residues. The V and J ends lost 5 bases and 2 bases respectively, with 12 bases between them. As DNA, the CDR3 is TGTGCCATCAGTACGAGGGCAGAACAAGAGACCCAGTACTTC. Protein: CAISTRAEQETQYF.

The chain couples TRBV7-6 to TRBJ2-1, with D perhaps matching TRBD1 (6 bases). This CDR3 contains 16 residues. Germline CDR1 reads SGHVS; CDR2 reads FNYEAQ. V was shortened by 2 bases and J by 2 bases, with 13 bases between the two germline ends. Here the CDR3 DNA reads TGTGCCAGCAGCTTACACAGGGTCCCGGCCTACAATGAGCAGTTCTTC. Encoded protein: CASSLHRVPAYNEQFF.

Of note for this clone: Compared with germline, one end of the junction differs, possibly owing to a read error. The chain employs TRBV12-3 or TRBV12-4 and TRBJ1-2; D is ambiguous. The CDR3 runs 8 residues. CDR3 residues: CASSHRDF. For the CDR3, the DNA is TGTGCCAGCAGTCATCGAGACTTC.

For this clone: An end of the junction differs from the germline gene, which may be a read error. The chain has TRBV2 and TRBJ1-2; 7 bases are a match to TRBD1. The CDR3 loop spans 13 amino acids. From germline, CDR1 is SNHLY and CDR2 FYNNEI. CDR3 sequence: CASSENDRAEGFF. In DNA form, the CDR3 reads TGTGCCAGCAGTGAGAACGACAGGGCCGAGGGGTTTTTC. The variable domain in full, completed from reference TRBV2 and TRBJ1-2, reads EPEVTQTPSHQVTQMGQEVILRCVPISNHLYFYWYRQILGQKVEFLVSFYNNEISEKSEIFDDQFSVERPDGSNFTLKIRSTKLEDSAMYFCASSENDRAEGFFGSGTRLTVV.